The clone carrying this T cell receptor beta chain was found a few times. Single cDNA molecules in the library carried unique molecular identifiers attached during preparation. Each CDR3 protein is one row after TCRdb ran MiXCR on the RACE reads. Of about 69,000 distinct CDR3 sequences listed, 9% to 12% were seen once; the top ten hold around 7%. As to time point: patch test 2, 6 weeks after DPC sensitization. Treatment here: therapeutic diphenylcyclopropenone sensitization with weekly scalp DPC. The donor pool consisted of alopecia patients aged 18 to 70 years, considered suitable for DPC. These data belong to a study of human T cells and chemical hapten exposure. Study overall: Alopecia areata, totalis or universalis affected patients who were mostly female.

The CDR3 is 14 amino acids. The germline V gene has CDR1 SGHDT and CDR2 YYEEEE. Trimming removed 5 bases at V and 1 base at J, with 12 bases between. The receptor's source is a woman aged 50 to 60 with alopecia areata. Some clones in this sample may be carry-over from other donors' samples. The V call is TRBV5-6, the J call TRBJ1-2; the D is unclear. This sample comprised whole blood, obtained in connection with sensitization to the hapten diphenylcyclopropenone (DPC). The CDR3 protein is CASSTVTLNYGYTF. The CDR3 nucleotides are TGTGCCAGCAGTACCGTTACCCTTAACTATGGCTACACCTTC.